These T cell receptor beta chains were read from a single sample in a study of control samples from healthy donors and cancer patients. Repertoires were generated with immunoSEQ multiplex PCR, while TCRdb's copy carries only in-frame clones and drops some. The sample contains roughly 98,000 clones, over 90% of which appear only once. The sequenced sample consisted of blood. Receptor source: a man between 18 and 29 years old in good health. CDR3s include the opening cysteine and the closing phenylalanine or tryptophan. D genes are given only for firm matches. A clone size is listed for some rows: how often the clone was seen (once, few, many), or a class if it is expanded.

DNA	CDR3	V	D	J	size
TGTGCCTGGAGTGTAGATTCACCCCTCCACTTT	CAWSVDSPLHF	TRBV30	NA	TRBJ1-6	NA
TGTGCCAGCAGCGTAGTTGGGACAAGCGAGCAGTACTTC	CASSVVGTSEQYF	TRBV9	NA	TRBJ2-7	NA
TGTGCCAGCTCACCGGGGGTGAAAGACTACGAGCAGTACTTC	CASSPGVKDYEQYF	TRBV18	NA	TRBJ2-7	NA
TGCGCCAGCAGCCAACTGACATCTACAGGGGATCAGCCCCAGCATTTT	CASSQLTSTGDQPQHF	TRBV4-1	TRBD1	TRBJ1-5	NA
TGTGCCATCAGAACGACTAGCGGGGAATACAATGAGCAGTTCTTC	CAIRTTSGEYNEQFF	TRBV10-3	TRBD2	TRBJ2-1	once
TGTGCCAGCAGTTCGGGCTATGGGTATGGCTACACCTTC	CASSSGYGYGYTF	TRBV14	NA	TRBJ1-2	few
TGTGCCAGCAGCTCATCCGGGACAACCACCGGGGAGCTGTTTTTT	CASSSSGTTTGELFF	TRBV7-2	NA	TRBJ2-2	NA
TGTGCCACTTCCCAGGGACTCCGAGGGATCGGGGAGCTGTTTTTT	CATSQGLRGIGELFF	TRBV27	NA	TRBJ2-2	NA
TGTGCCACCAGTAGGGGTACTAATGAAAAACTGTTTTTT	CATSRGTNEKLFF	TRBV15	NA	TRBJ1-4	once
TGTGCCTGGAGTCCGGGACAGGGGGCCAACTATGGCTACACCTTC	CAWSPGQGANYGYTF	TRBV30	TRBD1	TRBJ1-2	NA
TGTGCCAGCAGTGATCTCGACTATTCCAATCAGCCCCAGCATTTT	CASSDLDYSNQPQHF	TRBV2	NA	TRBJ1-5	NA
TGTGCCAGCAGCTACGGGTTTGGGGGTCGCGGCTATGGCTACACCTTC	CASSYGFGGRGYGYTF	TRBV6-5	NA	TRBJ1-2	NA
TGCAGCGTTGGGGGAGGGGTTCTCGGATCTTTCTTT	CSVGGGVLGSFF	TRBV29-1	NA	TRBJ1-1	NA
TGTGCCACCAGTGATTCCAGCGGGAGGGCCGGTAGAGATACGCAGTATTTT	CATSDSSGRAGRDTQYF	TRBV24-1	TRBD2	TRBJ2-3	NA
TGTGCCAGCAGCCACCGGGGGGGCGATGGCTACACCTTC	CASSHRGGDGYTF	TRBV7-9	NA	TRBJ1-2	NA
TGCGCCAGCAGCCTTTTAGCGGGAGGGACAGATACGCAGTATTTT	CASSLLAGGTDTQYF	TRBV4-1	TRBD2	TRBJ2-3	NA
TGTGCCAGCAGCTTTGGGTACGGCGAAGCTTTCTTT	CASSFGYGEAFF	TRBV5-6	NA	TRBJ1-1	NA
TGTGCCAGCAGCCCGCATAGAAGTCGGGGCACCGGGGAGCTGTTTTTT	CASSPHRSRGTGELFF	TRBV7-2	NA	TRBJ2-2	once
TGTGCCAGCAGCTACTTGATAGGGAAGGCTAATCACTACGAGCAGTACTTC	CASSYLIGKANHYEQYF	TRBV3-1/TRBV3-2	NA	TRBJ2-7	once
TGCGCCAGCAGTGAGGAAGTAGCTATGAACACTGAAGCTTTCTTT	CASSEEVAMNTEAFF	TRBV10-2	NA	TRBJ1-1	NA
TGCGCCAGCAGGGGGACTCGGAATGAGGAGACCCAGTACTTC	CASRGTRNEETQYF	TRBV5-1	NA	TRBJ2-5	NA
TGTGCCAGCAGTTCTCTGGACAATGAGCAGTTCTTC	CASSSLDNEQFF	TRBV6-5	NA	TRBJ2-1	NA
TGTGCCATCAGGGCCACGGGACAGAGCTACAATGAGCAGTTCTTC	CAIRATGQSYNEQFF	TRBV10-3	TRBD1	TRBJ2-1	once
TGTGCCAGCGGCCCGGACGGCTCTGGAAACACCATATATTTT	CASGPDGSGNTIYF	TRBV6-5	NA	TRBJ1-3	NA
TGTGCCAGCAGCCGGACAGGGAATCTTGAAAAACTGTTTTTT	CASSRTGNLEKLFF	TRBV3-1/TRBV3-2	TRBD1	TRBJ1-4	many
TGTGCCAGCAGCCCCCGAGGGGGCTACGAGCAGTACTTC	CASSPRGGYEQYF	TRBV7-9	NA	TRBJ2-7	once
TGTGCCAGCAGTGAACAGAGCTACGAGCAGTACTTC	CASSEQSYEQYF	TRBV2	NA	TRBJ2-7	NA
TGTGCCAGCAGTGTTACCGGGACTAGTAATGAGCAGTTCTTC	CASSVTGTSNEQFF	TRBV2	TRBD2	TRBJ2-1	NA
TGCGCCAGCAGGTTTATCGGCCTAGAGGGGGTCGCGACCCAGTACTTC	CASRFIGLEGVATQYF	TRBV5-1	NA	TRBJ2-5	NA
TGTGCCAGCAGCTACCCTCGGGGGGCCCTCGCTACTAATGAAAAACTGTTTTTT	CASSYPRGALATNEKLFF	TRBV5-8	NA	TRBJ1-4	NA
TGCAGCGTTGATTTGGGCTACAATGAGCAGTTCTTC	CSVDLGYNEQFF	TRBV29-1	NA	TRBJ2-1	NA
TGCGCCAGCAGCCAAGATGTGGACAGGGGTTATTCACCCCTCCACTTT	CASSQDVDRGYSPLHF	TRBV4-3	TRBD1	TRBJ1-6	NA
TGCGCCAGCAGTAAGAATGCAGGGCTGGGGCCCCAGCATTTT	CASSKNAGLGPQHF	TRBV4-1	NA	TRBJ1-5	NA
TGTGCCAGCAGTTTGGGAAGGACCCAGTACTTC	CASSLGRTQYF	TRBV27	NA	TRBJ2-5	NA
TGTGCCAGCAGTAAAGACAGTTTGAACACTGAAGCTTTCTTT	CASSKDSLNTEAFF	TRBV6-2/TRBV6-3	NA	TRBJ1-1	once
TGTGCCAGCAGCTTGGGTGGCGTCGATCCCTCACCCCTCCACTTT	CASSLGGVDPSPLHF	TRBV5-4	NA	TRBJ1-6	NA
TGTGCCAGCAGTTTACCTCTAGCGGGAGGCTACGAGCAGTACTTC	CASSLPLAGGYEQYF	TRBV27	TRBD2	TRBJ2-7	NA
TGTGCCAGCAGTTCAGGTCTAGCGGGGAGCTTGTACTACGAGCAGTACTTC	CASSSGLAGSLYYEQYF	TRBV27	TRBD2	TRBJ2-7	NA
TGCGCCAGCAGCTTGGTTGGGCAGGGGGCCTTTCTCTCTGGGGCCAACGTCCTGACTTTC	CASSLVGQGAFLSGANVLTF	TRBV5-1	TRBD1	TRBJ2-6	NA
TGTGCCAGCAGCTTAGAGGTAGAGGGCAATCAGCCCCAGCATTTT	CASSLEVEGNQPQHF	TRBV7-9	NA	TRBJ1-5	NA
TGCGCCAGCAGCCGGGACAGGGGGCAATCACCCCTCCACTTT	CASSRDRGQSPLHF	TRBV5-1	TRBD1	TRBJ1-6	NA
TGTGCCAGCAGCTTCCGACGCCAGGGGGGCGAGCAGTACTTC	CASSFRRQGGEQYF	TRBV7-2	NA	TRBJ2-7	NA
TGTGCCAGCAGTGTCCCCCGACCCCTCAGCTCTGGGGCCAACGTCCTGACTTTC	CASSVPRPLSSGANVLTF	TRBV2	NA	TRBJ2-6	NA
TGTGCCAGCAGTGATAACCGGGACAGATATGGCTACACCTTC	CASSDNRDRYGYTF	TRBV27	TRBD1	TRBJ1-2	NA
TGTGCCAGCAGTTCCGAGATCAGCTCTGGAAACACCATATATTTT	CASSSEISSGNTIYF	TRBV6-5	NA	TRBJ1-3	NA
TGTGCCAGCAGCCAAAGACCGCTCGGCGAGCAGTACTTC	CASSQRPLGEQYF	TRBV14	NA	TRBJ2-7	NA
TGTGCCAGCAGCCAAGGTATAGGTGAGACCTACGAGCAGTACTTC	CASSQGIGETYEQYF	TRBV3-1/TRBV3-2	NA	TRBJ2-7	NA
TGTGCCAGCCGGGCCGAGCTTTGGGGCACTGAAGCTTTCTTT	CASRAELWGTEAFF	TRBV19	NA	TRBJ1-1	NA
TGTGCCAGCAGTACGGGAAACACCATATATTTT	CASSTGNTIYF	TRBV12-3/TRBV12-4	NA	TRBJ1-3	NA